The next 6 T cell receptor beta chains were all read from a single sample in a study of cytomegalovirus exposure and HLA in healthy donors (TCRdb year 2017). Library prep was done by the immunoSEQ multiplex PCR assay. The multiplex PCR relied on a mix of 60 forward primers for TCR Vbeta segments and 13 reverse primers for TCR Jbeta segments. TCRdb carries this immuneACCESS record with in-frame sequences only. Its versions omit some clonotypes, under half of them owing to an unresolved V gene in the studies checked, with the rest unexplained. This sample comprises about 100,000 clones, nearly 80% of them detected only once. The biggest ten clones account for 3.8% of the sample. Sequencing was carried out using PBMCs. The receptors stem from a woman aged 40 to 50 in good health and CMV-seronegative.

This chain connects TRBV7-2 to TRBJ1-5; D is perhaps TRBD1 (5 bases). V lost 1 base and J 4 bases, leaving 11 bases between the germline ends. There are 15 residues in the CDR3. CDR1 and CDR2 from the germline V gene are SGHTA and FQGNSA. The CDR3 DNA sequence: TGTGCCAGCAGCTTAGATGGATCAGGGAATCAGCCCCAGCATTTT. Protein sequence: CASSLDGSGNQPQHF.

The CDR3 region is CASSQPQVINSPLHF. CDR3 DNA sequence: TGCGCCAGCAGCCAACCCCAGGTTATTAATTCACCCCTCCACTTT. The chain is built from TRBV4-1 and TRBJ1-6; D is uncertain. Per the germline V gene, CDR1 is MGHRA and CDR2 is YSYEKL. The CDR3 is made up of 15 amino acids. Between the trimmed V and J ends, which lost 2 bases and 6 bases, there was a span of 11 bases.

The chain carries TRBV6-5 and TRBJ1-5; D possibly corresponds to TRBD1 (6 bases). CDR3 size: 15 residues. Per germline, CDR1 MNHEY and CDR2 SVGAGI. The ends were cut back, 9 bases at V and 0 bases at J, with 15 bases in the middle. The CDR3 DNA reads TGTGCCAGTAAACAACAGGGCATTAGCAATCAGCCCCAGCATTTT. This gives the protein CASKQQGISNQPQHF.

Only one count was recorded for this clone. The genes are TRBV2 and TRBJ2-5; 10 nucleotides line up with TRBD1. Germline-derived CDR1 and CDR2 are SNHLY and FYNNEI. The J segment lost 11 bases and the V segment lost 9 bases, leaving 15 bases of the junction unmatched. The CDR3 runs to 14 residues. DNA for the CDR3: TGTGCCAGTGCTGGGGGGACAGGGGTGGAGGAGCAGTACTTC. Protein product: CASAGGTGVEEQYF.

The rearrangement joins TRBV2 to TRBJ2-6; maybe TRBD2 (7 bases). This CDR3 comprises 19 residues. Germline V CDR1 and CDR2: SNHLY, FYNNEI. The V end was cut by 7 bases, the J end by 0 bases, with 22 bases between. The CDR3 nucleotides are TGTGCCAGCAAAGTACTCGCGGGGGCCGAGAGCTCTGGGGCCAACGTCCTGACTTTC. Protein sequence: CASKVLAGAESSGANVLTF.

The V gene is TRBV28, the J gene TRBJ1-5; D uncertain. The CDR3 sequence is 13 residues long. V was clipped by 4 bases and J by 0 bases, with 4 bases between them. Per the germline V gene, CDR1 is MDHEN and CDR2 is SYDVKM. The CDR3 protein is CASSSYSNQPQHF. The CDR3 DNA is TGTGCCAGCAGTTCCTATAGCAATCAGCCCCAGCATTTT.